The 23 T cell receptor beta chains below all came from one sample that was sequenced in a study of Ad26.COV2.S vaccination and SARS-CoV-2 variants. Here immunoSEQ multiplex PCR was the method, and the copy in TCRdb shows in-frame clones only, minus some. Of roughly 320,000 clones in the sample, roughly 91% were seen once. As to treatment: about 20 received Ad26.COV2.S at low or high dose, single or two shots; 5 received placebo; per-sample allocation not given. Sampling was done on day 63 after the first vaccine or placebo injection. The sample was peripheral blood, taken in a trial of Ad26.COV2.S vaccine versus placebo. These receptors were collected from a person between 18 and 60 years old who received the Ad26.COV2.S COVID-19 vaccine or a placebo.

On this clone: Other DNA sequences from this sample encode an identical CDR3 as well. V and J are TRBV30 and TRBJ1-1; D possibly corresponds to TRBD1 (6 bases). CDR3 size: 11 residues. The germline V gene encodes CDR1 GTSNPN and CDR2 SVGIG (reference sequence). V lost 0 bases and J 11 bases, leaving 10 bases between the germline ends. DNA of the CDR3: TGTGCCTGGAGTGTAGGGGGGGCGGCTTTCTTT. Residues: CAWSVGGAAFF.

The chain uses TRBV5-1 and TRBJ2-5; 7 bases fit TRBD1. V gave up 2 bases and J gave up 1 base; unmatched junction bases: 2. The CDR3 totals 14 residues. CDR1 and CDR2 (germline): SGHRS, YFSETQ. The CDR3 spells CASSFRQGQETQYF. In DNA, the CDR3 is TGCGCCAGCAGCTTCCGACAGGGCCAAGAGACCCAGTACTTC. Full variable domain (outside the CDR3, taken from reference TRBV5-1 and TRBJ2-5): KAGVTQTPRYLIKTRGQQVTLSCSPISGHRSVSWYQQTPGQGLQFLFEYFSETQRNKGNFPGRFSGRQFSNSRSEMNVSTLELGDSALYLCASSFRQGQETQYFGPGTRLLVL.

The chain recombines TRBV18 with TRBJ2-5, with 13 bases fitting TRBD2. The CDR3 covers 21 residues. The junction had 15 bases not matched to a gene; V was cut back by 2 bases and J by 0 bases. CDR1 is KGHSH, CDR2 LQKENI, per germline. The CDR3 nucleotides read TGTGCCAGCTCACCAATCTTAAAGGGACTAGCGGGGCCTACCTACCAAGAGACCCAGTACTTC. Protein sequence: CASSPILKGLAGPTYQETQYF.

The chain is built from TRBV4-1 and TRBJ1-1; 9 nucleotides align to TRBD1. Looked up from germline, CDR1 is MGHRA and CDR2 is YSYEKL. The CDR3 loop spans 15 amino acids. V lost 1 base and J lost 4; bases outside the gene matches: 4. The chain's CDR3 is CASSQGGQGTTEAFF. CDR3 bases: TGCGCCAGCAGCCAAGGGGGACAGGGTACCACTGAAGCTTTCTTT.

The chain employs TRBV5-1 and TRBJ2-3; D remains unclear. Germline assignment: CDR1 SGHRS and CDR2 YFSETQ. The ends were cut back, 1 base at V and 4 bases at J, with 7 bases in the middle. This CDR3 has 13 amino acids. The CDR3 reads CASSLKISDTQYF. DNA for the CDR3: TGCGCCAGCAGCTTGAAGATCTCAGATACGCAGTATTTT.

This chain uses TRBV15 with TRBJ1-5; 8 bases fit TRBD1. V shed 3 bases, J shed 4 bases, and the junction held 5 bases outside the gene matches. Looked up from germline, CDR1 is LNHNV and CDR2 is YYDKDF (reference sequence). The CDR3 totals 15 residues. Here the CDR3 DNA reads TGTGCCACCAGCAGTGACAGGGGCCTTAATCAGCCCCAGCATTTT. It codes for CATSSDRGLNQPQHF.

The chain couples TRBV7-2 to TRBJ1-4; maybe TRBD1 (6 bases). Trimming shortened V by 6 bases and J by 8 bases, and 22 bases separated the two germline ends. The CDR3 covers 16 residues. Germline CDR1 SGHTA, CDR2 FQGNSA. For the CDR3, the DNA is TGTGCCAGCAGTCCCCGTCGGGGGGCTAATAACGAAAAACTGTTTTTT. Translation: CASSPRRGANNEKLFF.

V gene TRBV6-5 combines with J gene TRBJ2-1; 9 bases fit TRBD1. CDR3 length: 15 amino acids. The V segment lost 6 bases and the J segment 3 bases; nucleotides outside the gene matches: 6. Germline V CDR1 and CDR2: MNHEY, SVGAGI. In DNA form, the CDR3 reads TGTGCCAGCAGGGCGGGACAGGGCGTCTACAATGAGCAGTTCTTC. Its protein is CASRAGQGVYNEQFF.

The rearrangement joins TRBV14 to TRBJ1-1; D unresolved. The CDR3 runs 14 residues. CDR1 is SGHDN and CDR2 is FVKESK in the germline V gene. V was cut by 3 bases and J by 6 bases, with 14 bases left in between. The DNA for the CDR3 is TGTGCCAGCAGCCAGCAAAAGGTTGCCTCTGAAGCTTTCTTT. Amino acids: CASSQQKVASEAFF.

On this clone itself: This sample includes further DNA sequences coding for the same CDR3. V is TRBV5-1 and J is TRBJ2-7; D gene ambiguous. This CDR3 is 12 amino acids long. Germline CDR1 SGHRS, CDR2 YFSETQ. V was trimmed by 0 bases and J by 3 bases, leaving 4 bases between them. For the CDR3, the DNA is TGCGCCAGCAGCTTGGGGGACTACGAGCAGTACTTC. This gives the protein CASSLGDYEQYF.

Here the CDR3 reads CASSLGPEQFF. CDR3 bases: TGTGCCAGCAGTTTAGGGCCGGAGCAGTTCTTC. This chain uses TRBV28 with TRBJ2-1; D gene ambiguous. Germline loops: CDR1 MDHEN, CDR2 SYDVKM. V lost 2 bases and J lost 10, with 6 bases in between. The CDR3 covers 11 residues.

This sequence joins TRBV11-3 and TRBJ2-1; D might be TRBD1 (5 bases). CDR1 SGHNT and CDR2 YENEEA come from the germline V gene. The CDR3 is 13 residues long. V lost 3 bases, J lost 12 bases, and 15 bases lay in between. CDR3 in DNA: TGTGCCAGCAGCTTTCTTAGACAGACCCCGCAGTTCTTC. It yields the protein CASSFLRQTPQFF.

The chain couples TRBV9 to TRBJ2-3; D not resolved. Trimming removed 4 bases at V and 1 base at J, with 10 bases between. Germline V lookup: CDR1 SGDLS, CDR2 YYNGEE. This CDR3 spans 14 amino acids. CDR3 loop: CASSTDQGTDTQYF. DNA of the CDR3: TGTGCCAGCAGCACCGACCAGGGCACAGATACGCAGTATTTT.

The rearrangement links TRBV6-5 to TRBJ1-5; D is unresolved. The CDR3 spans 14 residues. CDR1 MNHEY and CDR2 SVGAGI come from the germline V gene. The V end lost 0 bases, the J end lost 11 bases, and 14 bases lay between the germline ends. CDR3 sequence: CASSYSRSDWAQHF. Here the CDR3 DNA reads TGTGCCAGCAGTTACTCGAGGTCGGACTGGGCCCAGCATTTT.

CDR3 sequence (DNA): TGTGCTAGTGGGGAGGACAAGCAATATGGCTACACCTTC. This translates into CASGEDKQYGYTF. The rearrangement links TRBV12-5 to TRBJ1-2, with D tentatively TRBD1 (5 bases). Trimming left V 6 bases short and J 5 bases short, with 13 bases between. Looked up from germline, CDR1 is LGHNT and CDR2 is FRNRAP. The CDR3 loop spans 13 amino acids.

This clone was counted a few times. The gene calls are TRBV27 and TRBJ1-5; no clear D. Germline CDR1 reads MNHEY; CDR2 reads SMNVEV (reference sequence). This CDR3 spans 14 amino acids. Trimming removed 1 base from V and 5 bases from J, with 9 bases in between. The CDR3 region is CASSLLAGYQPQHF. The CDR3 DNA reads as TGTGCCAGCAGTTTATTGGCGGGCTATCAGCCCCAGCATTTT.

The table lists this clone with a count of one. The chain is built from TRBV14 and TRBJ2-1, with no clear D. V lost 0 bases and J 9 bases, leaving 12 bases between the germline ends. Germline CDR1 reads SGHDN; CDR2 reads FVKESK. CDR3 size: 14 residues. CDR3 DNA sequence: TGTGCCAGCAGCCAAGAATTCCCCAGAAGTGAGCAGTTCTTC. Its translation: CASSQEFPRSEQFF.

V gene TRBV19 combines with J gene TRBJ2-3; 10 nucleotides match TRBD2. The CDR3 runs 16 residues. Per the germline V gene, CDR1 is LNHDA and CDR2 is SQIVND (reference sequence). Trimming at V came to 7 bases and at J to 5 bases, leaving 12 bases not matched to a gene. As DNA, the CDR3 is TGTGCCAGTACCCCAGGGAGCGGGGGGGGACGAGATACGCAGTATTTT. Translated, it gives CASTPGSGGGRDTQYF.

The CDR3, as DNA: TGTGCCAGCAGCCTCGGACAGGGGTTTAATTCACCCCTCCACTTT. Residues: CASSLGQGFNSPLHF. The chain combines TRBV7-8 with TRBJ1-6, with 9 bases matching TRBD1. V was clipped by 5 bases and J by 6 bases; unmatched bases: 5. This CDR3 is 15 amino acids long. Germline V gene data show CDR1 as SGHVS and CDR2 as FQNEAQ.

The V and J genes are TRBV7-6 and TRBJ1-4, with D maybe TRBD1 (5 bases). The CDR3 totals 17 residues. The V end was cut by 3 bases, the J end by 0 bases, with 14 bases between. Germline CDR1 SGHVS, CDR2 FNYEAQ. In DNA form, the CDR3 reads TGTGCCAGCAGCTTCGTTACAGGATCTGCAACTAATGAAAAACTGTTTTTT. This codes for CASSFVTGSATNEKLFF.

The V call is TRBV15, the J call TRBJ1-4, with a possible D match to TRBD1 (5 bases). The CDR3 covers 17 residues. Between the trimmed V and J ends, which lost 3 bases and 4 bases, there was a span of 18 bases. In germline, CDR1 is LNHNV, CDR2 YYDKDF (reference sequence). This CDR3 is CATSSGGSGDFNEKLFF. Written as DNA, the CDR3 is TGTGCCACCAGCAGCGGAGGTTCGGGGGACTTTAATGAAAAACTGTTTTTT. The variable domain in full, with the rest retrieved from reference TRBV15 and TRBJ1-4, is DAMVIQNPRYQVTQFGKPVTLSCSQTLNHNVMYWYQQKSSQAPKLLFHYYDKDFNNEADTPDNFQSRRPNTSFCFLDIRSPGLGDTAMYLCATSSGGSGDFNEKLFFGSGTQLSVL.

The chain has TRBV9 and TRBJ2-1, with 10 nucleotides matching TRBD1. Germline loops: CDR1 SGDLS, CDR2 YYNGEE. There are 15 residues in the CDR3. The ends lost 3 bases at V and 8 bases at J; junction bases unmatched: 8. The CDR3 sequence: CASSEEDRGNDEQFF. The CDR3 DNA follows: TGTGCCAGCAGCGAGGAGGACAGGGGGAATGATGAGCAGTTCTTC.

This rearrangement joins TRBV11-3 to TRBJ2-2, with D maybe TRBD1 (5 bases). Trimming took 0 bases from V and 3 from J, leaving 5 bases between them. In germline, CDR1 is SGHNT, CDR2 YENEEA. The CDR3 is 14 amino acids. In nucleotides, the CDR3 is TGTGCCAGCAGCTTAGAAGGGGACACCGGGGAGCTGTTTTTT. Translation: CASSLEGDTGELFF.